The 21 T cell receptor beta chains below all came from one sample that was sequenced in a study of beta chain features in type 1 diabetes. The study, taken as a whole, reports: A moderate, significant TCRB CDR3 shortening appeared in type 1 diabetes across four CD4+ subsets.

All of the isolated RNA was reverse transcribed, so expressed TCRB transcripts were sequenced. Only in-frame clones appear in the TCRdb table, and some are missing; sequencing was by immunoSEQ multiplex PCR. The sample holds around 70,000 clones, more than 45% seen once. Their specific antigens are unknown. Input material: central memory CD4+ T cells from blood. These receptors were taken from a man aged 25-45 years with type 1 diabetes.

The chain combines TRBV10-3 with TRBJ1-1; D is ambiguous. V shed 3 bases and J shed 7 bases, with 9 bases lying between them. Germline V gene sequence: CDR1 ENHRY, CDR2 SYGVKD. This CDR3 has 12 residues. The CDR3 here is CAISDVGNEAFF. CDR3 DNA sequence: TGTGCCATCAGTGATGTCGGGAATGAAGCTTTCTTT.

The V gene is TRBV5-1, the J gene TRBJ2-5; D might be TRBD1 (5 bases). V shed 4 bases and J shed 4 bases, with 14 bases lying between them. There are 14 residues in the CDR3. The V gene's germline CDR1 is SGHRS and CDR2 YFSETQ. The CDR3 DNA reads TGCGCCAGCAGCGTGCAGGGATTTTCAGAGACCCAGTACTTC. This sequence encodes CASSVQGFSETQYF.

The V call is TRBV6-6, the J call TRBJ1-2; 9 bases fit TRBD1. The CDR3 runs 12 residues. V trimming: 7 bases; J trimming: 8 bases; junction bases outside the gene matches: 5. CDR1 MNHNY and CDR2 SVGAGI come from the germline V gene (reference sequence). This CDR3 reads CASTWGTGGYTF. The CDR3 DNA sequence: TGTGCCAGCACCTGGGGGACAGGGGGCTACACCTTC.

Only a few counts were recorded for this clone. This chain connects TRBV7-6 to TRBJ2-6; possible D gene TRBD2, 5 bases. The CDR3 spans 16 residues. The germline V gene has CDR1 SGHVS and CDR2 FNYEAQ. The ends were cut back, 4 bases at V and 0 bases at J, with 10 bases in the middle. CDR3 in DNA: TGTGCCAGCAGCTCGGGGATGGCCTCTGGGGCCAACGTCCTGACTTTC. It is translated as CASSSGMASGANVLTF.

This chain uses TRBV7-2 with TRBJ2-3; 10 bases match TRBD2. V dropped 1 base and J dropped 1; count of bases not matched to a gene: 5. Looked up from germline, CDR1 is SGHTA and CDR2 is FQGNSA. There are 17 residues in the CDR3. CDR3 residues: CASSLGASGSGTDTQYF. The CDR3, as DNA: TGTGCCAGCAGCTTAGGTGCTAGCGGGAGTGGCACAGATACGCAGTATTTT.

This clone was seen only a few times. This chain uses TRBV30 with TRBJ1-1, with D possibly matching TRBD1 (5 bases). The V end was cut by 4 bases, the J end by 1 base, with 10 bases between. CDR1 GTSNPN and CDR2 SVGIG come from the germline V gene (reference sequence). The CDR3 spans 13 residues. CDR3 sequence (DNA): TGTGCCTGGACCCAGGGCGGGAACACTGAAGCTTTCTTT. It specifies CAWTQGGNTEAFF.

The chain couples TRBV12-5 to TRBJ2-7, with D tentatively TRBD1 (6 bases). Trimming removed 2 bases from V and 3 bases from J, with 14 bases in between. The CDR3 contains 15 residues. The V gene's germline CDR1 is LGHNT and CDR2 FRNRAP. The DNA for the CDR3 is TGTGCTAGTGGTTTGAAAACGACGGACAGCTACGAGCAGTACTTC. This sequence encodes CASGLKTTDSYEQYF.

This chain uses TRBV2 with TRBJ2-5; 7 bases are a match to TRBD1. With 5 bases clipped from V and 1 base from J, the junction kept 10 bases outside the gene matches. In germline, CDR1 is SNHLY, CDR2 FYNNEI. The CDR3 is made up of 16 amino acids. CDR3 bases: TGTGCCAGCAGTAAGGGACAGCTATATCCCCAAGAGACCCAGTACTTC. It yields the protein CASSKGQLYPQETQYF.

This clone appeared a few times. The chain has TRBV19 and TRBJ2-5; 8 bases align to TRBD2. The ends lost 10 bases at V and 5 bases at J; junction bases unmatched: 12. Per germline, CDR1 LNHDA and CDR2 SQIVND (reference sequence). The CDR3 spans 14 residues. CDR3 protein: CATNSGGAGETQYF. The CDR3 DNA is TGTGCCACCAATTCGGGAGGGGCGGGCGAGACCCAGTACTTC.

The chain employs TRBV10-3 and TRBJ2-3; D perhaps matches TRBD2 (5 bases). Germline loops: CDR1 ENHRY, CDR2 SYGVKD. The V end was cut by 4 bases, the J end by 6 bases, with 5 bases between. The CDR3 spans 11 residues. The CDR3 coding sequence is TGTGCCATCAGTGGCGGGGATACGCAGTATTTT. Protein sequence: CAISGGDTQYF.

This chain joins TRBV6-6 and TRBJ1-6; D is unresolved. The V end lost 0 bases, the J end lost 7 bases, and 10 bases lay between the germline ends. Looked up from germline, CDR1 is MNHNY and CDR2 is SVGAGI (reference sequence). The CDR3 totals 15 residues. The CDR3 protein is CASSYSEGWNSPLHF. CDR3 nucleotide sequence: TGTGCCAGCAGTTACTCTGAGGGCTGGAATTCACCCCTCCACTTT.

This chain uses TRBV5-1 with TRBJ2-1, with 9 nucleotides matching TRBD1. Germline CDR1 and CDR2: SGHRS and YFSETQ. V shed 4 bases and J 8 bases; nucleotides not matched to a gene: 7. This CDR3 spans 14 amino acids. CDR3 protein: CASSPGTGKYEQFF. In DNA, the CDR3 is TGCGCCAGCAGCCCCGGGACAGGGAAGTATGAGCAGTTCTTC.

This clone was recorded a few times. The CDR3 here is CASSRTSGGDTQYF. The CDR3 DNA reads TGCGCCAGCAGCAGGACTAGCGGGGGAGATACGCAGTATTTT. The chain joins TRBV4-1 to TRBJ2-3, with 13 positions matching TRBD2. This CDR3 region has 14 residues. Trimming removed 5 bases from V and 5 bases from J; junction bases left unmatched: 1. Germline values: CDR1 MGHRA, CDR2 YSYEKL.

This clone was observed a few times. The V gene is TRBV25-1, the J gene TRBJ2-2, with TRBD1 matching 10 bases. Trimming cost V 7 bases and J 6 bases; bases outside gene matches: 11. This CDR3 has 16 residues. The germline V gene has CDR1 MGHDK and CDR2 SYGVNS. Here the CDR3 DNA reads TGTGCCAGCACTACCTTGGGGACAGGGGCGGCCGGGGAGCTGTTTTTT. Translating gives CASTTLGTGAAGELFF.

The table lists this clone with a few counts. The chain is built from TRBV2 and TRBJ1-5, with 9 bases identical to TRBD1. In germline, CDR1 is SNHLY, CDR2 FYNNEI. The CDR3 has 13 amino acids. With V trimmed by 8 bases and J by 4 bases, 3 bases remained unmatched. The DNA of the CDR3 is TGTGCCAGCGGGGGACAGGGTAATCAGCCCCAGCATTTT. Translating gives CASGGQGNQPQHF. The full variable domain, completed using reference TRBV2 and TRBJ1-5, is EPEVTQTPSHQVTQMGQEVILRCVPISNHLYFYWYRQILGQKVEFLVSFYNNEISEKSEIFDDQFSVERPDGSNFTLKIRSTKLEDSAMYFCASGGQGNQPQHFGDGTRLSIL.

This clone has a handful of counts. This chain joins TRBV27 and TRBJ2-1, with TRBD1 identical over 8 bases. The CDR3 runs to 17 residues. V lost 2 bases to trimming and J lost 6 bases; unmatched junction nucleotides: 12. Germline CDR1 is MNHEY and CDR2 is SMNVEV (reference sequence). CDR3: CASSLGTPGQATNEQFF. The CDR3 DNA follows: TGTGCCAGCAGTTTAGGGACGCCGGGACAGGCAACCAATGAGCAGTTCTTC.

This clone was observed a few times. CDR3 in DNA: TGCGCCAGCAGCCAAGATCGCACGGTGAACTATGGCTACACCTTC. It specifies CASSQDRTVNYGYTF. The chain has TRBV4-1 and TRBJ1-2; no clear D gene. Germline V gene lookup returns CDR1 MGHRA and CDR2 YSYEKL. Trimming cost V 0 bases and J 2 bases, with 10 bases left between them. The CDR3 runs 15 residues.

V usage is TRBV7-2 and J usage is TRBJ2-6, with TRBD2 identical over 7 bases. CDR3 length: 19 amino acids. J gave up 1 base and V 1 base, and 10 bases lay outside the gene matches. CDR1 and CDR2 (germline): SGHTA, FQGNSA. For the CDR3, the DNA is TGTGCCAGCAGCTTAGGGGGGATTACCGGGAGGTCTGGGGCCAACGTCCTGACTTTC. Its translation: CASSLGGITGRSGANVLTF.

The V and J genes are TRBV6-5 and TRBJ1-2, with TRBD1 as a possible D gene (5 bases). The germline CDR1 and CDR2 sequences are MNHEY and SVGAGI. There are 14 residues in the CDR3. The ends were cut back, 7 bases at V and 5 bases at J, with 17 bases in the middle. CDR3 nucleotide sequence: TGTGCCAGCACCAGATATGGGGGGGGGTATGGCTACACCTTC. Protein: CASTRYGGGYGYTF.

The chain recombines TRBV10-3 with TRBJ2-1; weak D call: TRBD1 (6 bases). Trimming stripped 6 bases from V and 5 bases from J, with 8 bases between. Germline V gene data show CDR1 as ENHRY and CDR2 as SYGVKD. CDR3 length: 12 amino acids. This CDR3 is CAISRDNNEQFF. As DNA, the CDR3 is TGTGCCATCAGCCGGGACAACAATGAGCAGTTCTTC.

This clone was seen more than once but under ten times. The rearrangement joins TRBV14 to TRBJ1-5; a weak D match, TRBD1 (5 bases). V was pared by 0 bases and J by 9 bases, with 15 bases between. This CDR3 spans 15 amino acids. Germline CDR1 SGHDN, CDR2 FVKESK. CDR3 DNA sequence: TGTGCCAGCAGCCAAGACGGGCTTCCAAGGGGGCCCCAGCATTTT. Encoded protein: CASSQDGLPRGPQHF.